One sample yielded the 6 T cell receptor beta chains listed below, sequenced in a study of T cells in Graves' hyperthyroidism and ophthalmopathy. Regions amplified from RNA transcripts were the TCR beta CDR3 regions. The HTBI primer set served for first-round RT-PCR of the TCR CDR3. TCRdb reprocessed the multiplex PCR reads with MiXCR, giving one entry per CDR3 protein. The sample records approximately 610,000 distinct CDR3 sequences, roughly 14% being singletons. What was sequenced was blood. The receptor set was obtained from a woman aged 40-49 years with Graves' ophthalmopathy.

This clonotype was found many times. The CDR3 coding sequence is TGTGCCAGCAGTTTTGGTAGGGGCTCCTACGAGCAGTACTTC. Amino acids: CASSFGRGSYEQYF. The genes are TRBV12-3 or TRBV12-4 and TRBJ2-7; D possibly corresponds to TRBD1 (5 bases). V lost 3 bases to trimming and J lost 0 bases, with 9 bases between them. This CDR3 is built from 14 residues.

This clonotype has ten or more counts. The V and J genes are TRBV10-3 and TRBJ2-7; TRBD2 matches 16 bases. This CDR3 comprises 18 residues. The junction had 9 bases not matched to a gene; V was cut back by 4 bases and J by 3 bases. The germline CDR1 and CDR2 sequences are ENHRY and SYGVKD. CDR3 sequence: CAISGGTSGREKDYEQYF. CDR3 bases: TGTGCCATCAGTGGCGGGACTAGCGGGAGGGAGAAGGACTACGAGCAGTACTTC.

This clonotype was seen a handful of times. The gene calls are TRBV20-1 and TRBJ2-7, with 10 bases matching TRBD1. J gave up 2 bases and V 6 bases, and 4 bases lay outside the gene matches. The CDR3 length is 13 residues. The germline V gene encodes CDR1 DFQATT and CDR2 SNEGSKA (reference sequence). The CDR3 DNA sequence: TGCAGTGCCCGGACAGGGGGAACCTACGAGCAGTACTTC. This gives the protein CSARTGGTYEQYF.

This chain joins TRBV20-1 and TRBJ1-2; perhaps TRBD1 as D (5 bases). V gave up 6 bases and J gave up 8 bases, with 22 bases separating them. CDR3 length equals 14 residues. Germline loops: CDR1 DFQATT, CDR2 SNEGSKA (reference sequence). The CDR3 region is CSALTDRGGLGYTF. CDR3 nucleotide sequence: TGCAGTGCCCTCACAGACAGAGGAGGCCTCGGCTACACCTTC.

This clonotype was detected ten times or more. The chain uses TRBV19 and TRBJ2-5; the D is unclear. V dropped 3 bases and J dropped 5 bases, with 10 bases sitting between them. The germline V gene has CDR1 LNHDA and CDR2 SQIVND (reference sequence). CDR3 length: 13 amino acids. The CDR3 DNA reads TGTGCCAGTAGTATTTCGGTGGCGGAGACCCAGTACTTC. It encodes CASSISVAETQYF.

This clonotype was detected many times. This chain links TRBV9 with TRBJ2-7; possibly TRBD1 or TRBD2 for D (5 bases each). Trimming cost V 4 bases and J 0 bases, with 14 bases left between them. Germline CDR1 is SGDLS and CDR2 is YYNGEE. This CDR3 comprises 15 residues. CDR3 DNA: TGTGCCAGCAGCATCGGTGGGGGAAGCTCCTACGAGCAGTACTTC. Translating gives CASSIGGGSSYEQYF. The full variable domain, completed using reference TRBV9 and TRBJ2-7, is DSGVTQTPKHLITATGQRVTLRCSPRSGDLSVYWYQQSLDQGLQFLIQYYNGEERAKGNILERFSAQQFPDLHSELNLSSLELGDSALYFCASSIGGGSSYEQYFGPGTRLTVT.